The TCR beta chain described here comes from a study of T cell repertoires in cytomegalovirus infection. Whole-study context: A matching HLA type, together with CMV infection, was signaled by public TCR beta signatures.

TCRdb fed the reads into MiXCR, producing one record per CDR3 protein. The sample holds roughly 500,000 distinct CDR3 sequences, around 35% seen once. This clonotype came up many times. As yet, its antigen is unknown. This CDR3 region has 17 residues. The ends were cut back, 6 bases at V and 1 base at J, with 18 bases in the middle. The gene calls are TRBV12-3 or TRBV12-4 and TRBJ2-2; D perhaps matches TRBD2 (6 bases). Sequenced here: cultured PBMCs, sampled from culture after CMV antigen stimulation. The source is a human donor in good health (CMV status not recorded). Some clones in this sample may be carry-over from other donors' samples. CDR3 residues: CASRVLWPRENTGELFF. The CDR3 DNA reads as TGTGCCAGCAGGGTGCTTTGGCCGCGGGAGAACACCGGGGAGCTGTTTTTT.